This TCR beta chain was captured by sequencing in a study of T-cell memory formation after mild COVID-19. One entry per CDR3 protein, called by TCRdb with MiXCR from the 5' RACE reads. Of roughly 510,000 distinct CDR3 sequences in the sample, roughly 17% were seen once. CDR3 length: 15 amino acids. Germline V CDR1 and CDR2: LNHNV, YYDKDF (reference sequence). Germline trimming cut 0 bases from V and 5 bases from J; bases unmatched to any gene: 6. Overall study results and limits: Within pre-infection memory, some responding clones were found, suggesting cross-reactive memory joined. Specificity for SARS-CoV-2 was not confirmed among the second-wave clones peaking on day 37.

Remarks on this clonotype: The antigen remains undetermined.

Sequenced: PBMCs or a T cell subset sorted from them (not recorded which). V is TRBV15 and J is TRBJ1-1, with 7 bases aligning to TRBD1. The TCR was taken from an adult woman who had mild COVID-19 (a few samples of this study predate the infection). Cell type and time point are not known. For the CDR3, the DNA is TGTGCCACCAGCAGAGATACGGAGGGGGCGACTGAAGCTTTCTTT. Translating gives CATSRDTEGATEAFF. Looking up the rest from reference TRBV15 and TRBJ1-1 gives the full variable domain: DAMVIQNPRYQVTQFGKPVTLSCSQTLNHNVMYWYQQKSSQAPKLLFHYYDKDFNNEADTPDNFQSRRPNTSFCFLDIRSPGLGDTAMYLCATSRDTEGATEAFFGQGTRLTVV.